Following are 4 T cell receptor beta chains from one sample sequenced in a study of technical replicates of blood from a few donors (dated by TCRdb to 2016 to 2017). The library was obtained by the immunoSEQ multiplex PCR assay. Not all clones reach the TCRdb copy of this immuneACCESS table, which keeps in-frame sequences only. Checked studies attribute under half of the gap to unresolved V genes and leave the rest unexplained. The sample table records about 83,000 clones; roughly 96% of these occur just once. Under 0.4% of the sample lies in the top ten. Sequenced sample: T cells isolated from PBMCs. Receptor source: a human donor in good health.

The chain links TRBV7-9 to TRBJ2-3; D is ambiguous. The CDR3 is 15 residues long. Per the germline V gene, CDR1 is SEHNR and CDR2 is FQNEAQ (reference sequence). The V gene lost 5 bases and the J gene lost 5 bases, with 17 bases spanning the gap. CDR3 sequence: CASSPRGTKRDTQYF. DNA of the CDR3: TGTGCCAGCAGCCCCAGAGGCACTAAGCGAGATACGCAGTATTTT. The whole variable domain, remainder taken from reference TRBV7-9 and TRBJ2-3, is DTGVSQNPRHKITKRGQNVTFRCDPISEHNRLYWYRQTLGQGPEFLTYFQNEAQLEKSRLLSDRFSAERPKGSFSTLEIQRTEQGDSAMYLCASSPRGTKRDTQYFGPGTRLTVL.

V usage is TRBV7-9 and J usage is TRBJ1-2, with 7 bases lining up with TRBD1. Germline V gene data show CDR1 as SEHNR and CDR2 as FQNEAQ (reference sequence). CDR3 length equals 12 residues. V dropped 6 bases and J dropped 6; count of bases not matched to a gene: 4. The CDR3 DNA is TGTGCCAGCAGTCTAACAGGGGATGGCTACACCTTC. Translation gives CASSLTGDGYTF.

The CDR3 here is CASSGHGTGLFSSYNEQFF. CDR3 bases: TGTGCCAGCAGTGGCCATGGGACAGGGTTATTCTCTTCCTACAATGAGCAGTTCTTC. This chain uses TRBV6-1 with TRBJ2-1, with 9 positions matching TRBD1. Losses at the gene ends were 4 bases for V and 1 base for J; bases not matched to a gene: 14. The CDR3 extends over 19 amino acids. Germline CDR1 and CDR2: MNHNS and SASEGT.

The chain joins TRBV2 to TRBJ1-1; D is uncertain. Trimming removed 7 bases at V and 1 base at J, with 13 bases between. The CDR3 sequence is 14 residues long. CDR1 and CDR2 (germline): SNHLY, FYNNEI. The CDR3 nucleotides are TGTGCCAGCATCGCAATCGGCGGGAACACTGAAGCTTTCTTT. Encoded protein: CASIAIGGNTEAFF.